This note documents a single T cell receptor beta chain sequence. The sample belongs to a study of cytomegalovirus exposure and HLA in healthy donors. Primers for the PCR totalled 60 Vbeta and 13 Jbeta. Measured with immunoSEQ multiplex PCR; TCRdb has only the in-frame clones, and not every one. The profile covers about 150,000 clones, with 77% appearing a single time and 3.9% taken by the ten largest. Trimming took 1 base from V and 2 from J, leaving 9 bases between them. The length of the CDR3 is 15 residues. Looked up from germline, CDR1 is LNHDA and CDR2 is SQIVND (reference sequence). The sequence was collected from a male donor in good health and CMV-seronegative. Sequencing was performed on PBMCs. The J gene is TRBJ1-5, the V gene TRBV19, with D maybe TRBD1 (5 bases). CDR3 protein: CASSIVRAGNQPQHF. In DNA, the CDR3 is TGTGCCAGTAGTATAGTCAGGGCCGGCAATCAGCCCCAGCATTTT.